This T cell receptor (beta chain) was sequenced in a study of CD8 T cells in ankylosing spondylitis. TCRdb ran MiXCR on the 5' RACE reads and lists one entry per CDR3 protein. Of roughly 100,000 distinct CDR3 sequences listed, about 24% are singletons. Trimming took 7 bases from V and 0 from J, leaving 19 bases between them. The CDR3 totals 15 residues. Germline loops: CDR1 SQVTM, CDR2 ANQGSEA. Points from the study as a whole: Disease-linked clones proved CD8+ and comparatively uncommon in peripheral blood. Within matched ankylosing spondylitis synovial fluid, disease-linked clones were reportedly significantly enriched.

About this clonotype itself: Its target is unknown.

The chain joins TRBV29-1 to TRBJ2-7; TRBD1 might be the D (6 bases). Sample: synovial fluid, either unsorted or a sorted T cell fraction (not recorded which). This TCR derives from a male donor with ankylosing spondylitis. This CDR3 is CSAVGAGVSSYEQYF. CDR3 coding DNA: TGCAGCGCGGTCGGGGCAGGGGTGAGCTCCTACGAGCAGTACTTC.